These 3 T cell receptor beta chains originate from one sample sequenced in a study of early T cells in non-severe SARS-CoV-2 infection. TCRdb redid the calling of the 5' RACE reads with MiXCR, one entry per CDR3 protein. The data show 45,000 or so distinct CDR3 sequences, approximately 11% seen once. The sequencing input was whole blood. These receptors originate from an adult who was a healthcare worker with PCR-confirmed SARS-CoV-2 infection or an uninfected control (not recorded which).

J is TRBJ1-5 and V is TRBV3-1, with no clear D. In germline, CDR1 is LGHDT, CDR2 YNNKEL (reference sequence). This CDR3 spans 14 amino acids. The ends were cut back, 1 base at V and 7 bases at J, with 11 bases in the middle. The CDR3 region is CASSQGVPGQPQHF. In DNA form, the CDR3 reads TGTGCCAGCAGCCAAGGAGTGCCGGGGCAGCCCCAGCATTTT.

This chain uses TRBV4-3 with TRBJ1-2, with 7 positions matching TRBD1. The CDR3 covers 15 residues. V shed 3 bases, J shed 3 bases, and the junction held 7 bases outside the gene matches. Germline V gives CDR1 LGHNA, CDR2 YSLEER. The CDR3 DNA follows: TGCGCCAGCAGCCAGGGGACAGCTCGGCACTATGGCTACACCTTC. It is translated as CASSQGTARHYGYTF.

The chain couples TRBV5-5 to TRBJ1-5; 9 bases map to TRBD1. Germline V gene lookup returns CDR1 SGHKS and CDR2 YYEKEE (reference sequence). This CDR3 region has 15 residues. With V trimmed by 4 bases and J by 1 base, 3 bases remained unmatched. The CDR3 sequence is CASSPGQGSNQPQHF. The CDR3 region has the DNA TGTGCCAGCAGCCCTGGACAGGGGAGCAATCAGCCCCAGCATTTT.